This record concerns one TCR beta chain sequence. Its antigen is unidentified. The CDR3 totals 15 residues. V dropped 9 bases and J dropped 3; count of bases not matched to a gene: 14. CDR1 and CDR2 (germline): LNHDA, SQIVND (reference sequence). This sample was included in a study of T cell repertoires in cytomegalovirus infection. Across the whole study: A matching HLA type, together with CMV infection, was signaled by public TCR beta signatures.

TCRdb re-called the reads with MiXCR, one entry per CDR3 protein. The repertoire holds a few hundred thousand distinct CDR3 sequences, with around 27% as singletons. General study points: The ex vivo response was dominated by HLA-C-restricted CMV-specific TCR beta clonotypes. Cumulated frequencies of public TCR beta families served to identify carriers of CMV plus the relevant HLA.

This TCR derives from a human donor in good health (CMV status not recorded). Some clones in this sample may be carry-over from other donors' samples. The J gene is TRBJ2-7, the V gene TRBV19; 7 bases are shared with TRBD1. Sequencing input: PBMCs. Written as DNA, the CDR3 is TGTGCCAGGTTTGTTCGAGACAGGGAGCACTACGAGCAGTACTTC. This codes for CARFVRDREHYEQYF.